These 13 T cell receptor beta chains came from one sample sequenced in a study of technical replicates of blood from a handful of donors. The data were produced by immunoSEQ multiplex PCR, yet TCRdb's version contains in-frame clones alone and is incomplete. The repertoire includes tens of thousands of clones, roughly 94% of them detected once, and over 0.2% sits in the top ten. Sample: T cells isolated from PBMCs. The source is a human donor in good health.

The V and J genes are TRBV7-2 and TRBJ1-1; D may be TRBD1 (5 bases). This CDR3 spans 19 amino acids. The germline V and J ends were trimmed by 7 bases and 0 bases, with 27 bases remaining between them. The germline CDR1 and CDR2 sequences are SGHTA and FQGNSA. The CDR3 reads CASTVIFSAVGALNTEAFF. CDR3 in DNA: TGTGCCAGCACTGTAATTTTTTCCGCGGTAGGGGCTTTGAACACTGAAGCTTTCTTT. Using reference TRBV7-2 and TRBJ1-1 for the parts outside the CDR3, the full variable domain is GAGVSQSPSNKVTEKGKDVELRCDPISGHTALYWYRQSLGQGLEFLIYFQGNSAPDKSGLPSDRFSAERTGGSVSTLTIQRTQQEDSAVYLCASTVIFSAVGALNTEAFFGQGTRLTVV.

This chain uses TRBV11-2 with TRBJ1-4; D might be TRBD1 (6 bases). The CDR3 has 14 amino acids. V shed 5 bases and J shed 4 bases, with 11 bases lying between them. CDR1 is SGHAT, CDR2 FQNNGV, per germline. For the CDR3, the DNA is TGTGCCAGCAGCGCGACAGGCCGTAATGAAAAACTGTTTTTT. This translates into CASSATGRNEKLFF.

This CDR3 reads CASSPQHTTGPNTGELFF. As DNA, the CDR3 is TGTGCCAGTAGTCCCCAGCATACGACAGGACCGAACACCGGGGAGCTGTTTTTT. The V gene is TRBV19, the J gene TRBJ2-2; weak D call: TRBD1 (6 bases). Germline CDR1 LNHDA, CDR2 SQIVND (reference sequence). V shed 5 bases and J shed 0 bases, with 19 bases lying between them. There are 18 residues in the CDR3.

The V gene is TRBV6-5, the J gene TRBJ1-1; D is undetermined. Trimming left V 5 bases short and J 0 bases short, with 10 bases between. The CDR3 covers 14 residues. The germline gives CDR1 MNHEY, CDR2 SVGAGI. CDR3 bases: TGTGCCAGCAGTACCGGGGTTTTGAACACTGAAGCTTTCTTT. Protein sequence: CASSTGVLNTEAFF.

This rearrangement joins TRBV7-8 to TRBJ1-2; unclear D gene. CDR3 length: 13 residues. V was shortened by 1 base and J by 6 bases, with 9 bases between the two germline ends. Germline V CDR1 and CDR2: SGHVS, FQNEAQ. The CDR3 region is CASSLVSQDGYTF. The CDR3 DNA reads as TGTGCCAGCAGCTTAGTGAGCCAGGATGGCTACACCTTC.

For the CDR3, the DNA is TGTGCCAGCAGCCCGGACAGGGGGCCCCTCTACAATGAGCAGTTCTTC. Protein sequence: CASSPDRGPLYNEQFF. This chain connects TRBV5-4 to TRBJ2-1; the match to TRBD1 covers 11 bases. CDR1 SGHNT and CDR2 YYREEE come from the germline V gene (reference sequence). The CDR3 covers 16 residues. Germline trimming cut 4 bases from V and 3 bases from J; bases unmatched to any gene: 6.

The chain uses TRBV27 and TRBJ1-5, with 7 nucleotides matching TRBD1. Losses at the gene ends were 5 bases for V and 3 bases for J; bases not matched to a gene: 13. CDR1 and CDR2 (germline): MNHEY, SMNVEV (reference sequence). This CDR3 has 17 amino acids. For the CDR3, the DNA is TGTGCCAGCAGTCCGTACTTCGGGGACAGTCACAATCAGCCCCAGCATTTT. Its translation: CASSPYFGDSHNQPQHF.

This chain links TRBV28 with TRBJ2-7; possibly TRBD1 for D (6 bases). V shed 7 bases and J shed 3 bases, with 22 bases lying between them. CDR3 length equals 16 residues. The V gene's germline CDR1 is MDHEN and CDR2 SYDVKM. The CDR3 loop reads CASTPTNSGHYYEQYF. CDR3 DNA sequence: TGTGCCAGCACTCCTACTAACTCGGGACACTACTACGAGCAGTACTTC. The variable domain in full, with the rest retrieved from reference TRBV28 and TRBJ2-7, is DVKVTQSSRYLVKRTGEKVFLECVQDMDHENMFWYRQDPGLGLRLIYFSYDVKMKEKGDIPEGYSVSREKKERFSLILESASTNQTSMYLCASTPTNSGHYYEQYFGPGTRLTVT.

The CDR3 region is CASSLSSVEVHEKLFF. In nucleotides, the CDR3 is TGTGCCAGCAGTTTATCGTCAGTCGAGGTACATGAAAAACTGTTTTTT. The chain employs TRBV28 and TRBJ1-4; D is ambiguous. The germline CDR1 and CDR2 sequences are MDHEN and SYDVKM. The CDR3 runs to 16 residues. The ends were cut back, 1 base at V and 6 bases at J, with 15 bases in the middle.

This clone was seen only once. The chain uses TRBV5-1 and TRBJ1-6, with D possibly being TRBD1 (6 bases). The CDR3 spans 14 residues. CDR1 and CDR2 from the germline V gene are SGHRS and YFSETQ. Between the trimmed V and J ends, which lost 6 bases and 5 bases, there was a span of 12 bases. CDR3 protein: CASKGGADNSPLHF. The DNA for the CDR3 is TGCGCCAGCAAGGGGGGGGCCGATAATTCACCCCTCCACTTT.

The V gene is TRBV4-1, the J gene TRBJ1-1, with TRBD1 matching 7 bases. The V gene end was trimmed by 1 base and the J gene end by 0 bases; junction bases not matched to a gene: 8. Per the germline V gene, CDR1 is MGHRA and CDR2 is YSYEKL. This CDR3 is built from 17 residues. The CDR3 loop is CASSQVRPTGLNTEAFF. DNA of the CDR3: TGCGCCAGCAGCCAAGTCCGGCCGACAGGGCTGAACACTGAAGCTTTCTTT.

The CDR3 region has the DNA TGTGCCAGCTCCCCGGGACTGAACTCCTACGAGCAGTACTTC. Translated, it gives CASSPGLNSYEQYF. V and J are TRBV9 and TRBJ2-7; a possible D gene is TRBD2 (6 bases). V lost 7 bases, J lost 0 bases, and 14 bases lay in between. The CDR3 has 14 residues. Looked up from germline, CDR1 is SGDLS and CDR2 is YYNGEE.

The rearrangement joins TRBV11-2 to TRBJ1-2; 7 bases are shared with TRBD1. Germline CDR1 SGHAT, CDR2 FQNNGV. V was pared by 5 bases and J by 3 bases, with 12 bases of the junction left unmatched. The CDR3 extends over 16 amino acids. This CDR3 is CASSPNRDRVHYGYTF. CDR3 coding DNA: TGTGCCAGCAGCCCTAATCGAGACAGGGTGCACTATGGCTACACCTTC.